This TCR beta chain is from a study of cytomegalovirus exposure and HLA in healthy donors (dated by TCRdb to between 2016 and 2019). About the study as a whole: An earlier analysis of 587 of the donors reported about 260 Gb of sequence data and 95 million to 120 million unique TCR beta sequences obtained from roughly 180 million T cells. About 280 gigabases of sequencing data and tens of millions of unique TCR sequences were included in an early release covering 550 to 800 HLA-typed donors. Among the approximately 420 genotyped donors, around 79% belonged to the genetic ancestry cluster associated with self-reported Caucasian donors. The study aimed to test whether cataloging public T cell receptors could reveal signatures of past pathogen exposure. Using immunosequencing, the study profiled T cell repertoires from fewer than 850 subjects and related those repertoires to cytomegalovirus serostatus. Besides the first cohort of under 700 subjects, a separate validation cohort made up of around 120 different subjects was used. To predict cytomegalovirus infection status, the study brought together high-throughput TCR immunosequencing, statistical association of individual TCRs with disease status, and machine learning. A later analysis re-examined previously published TCR beta repertoires from over 500 donors and added high-resolution HLA genotyping to investigate patterns of TCR occurrence. In the later analysis, no new phenotypic data were used to find candidate immune exposures; instead, reliance was placed on TCR beta sequences and their occurrence across donors. To decide whether each TCR beta V gene segment behaved as functional or pseudogenic, an earlier analysis of some 580 of the donors relied on high-throughput TCR beta sequencing. Donor age, sex, ethnicity and CMV serostatus were compiled alongside the repertoire data. A later genetic analysis used genome-wide SNP genotypes for 398 of the 666 donors, treating that subset as a discovery cohort. Every repertoire in the discovery cohort had been generated on one and the same sequencing platform. HLA typing included class I and class II loci at four-digit resolution. The number of donors typed differed by locus, with roughly 620-630 for A, B, C, DRB1 and DQB1, 522 for DQA1, approximately 580 for DPA1, and around 450 for DPB1. Several DR-DQ haplotypes were treated as single units for association and clustering because of strong linkage in the cohort. Among approximately 370 genotyped donors of the cohort, an average of about 220,000 unique TCR beta nucleotide sequences was sequenced per donor, of which roughly 17% were non-productive.

Comment on this clone: Its target antigen remains unknown. Qualities for individual bases were not recorded, and no much larger clone is one base off.

The paper as a whole reports these results and caveats: The study gave a list of some 150 TCR beta chains associated with cytomegalovirus. An earlier analysis of 587 of the donors showed that most TCR beta V segments appeared in productive rearrangements either about 87% or about 30% of the time, which broadly matched IMGT annotations. In vitro tests confirmed that a few of the cytomegalovirus-associated TCR beta chains recognize cytomegalovirus antigens. Presence/absence analyses assumed roughly uniform sequencing depth across donors, an assumption that may not hold. Most TCR sequences were seen in very few donors, while some public TCRs were found in many individuals. This cohort had only TCR beta chains sequenced, and the lack of alpha or paired-chain data limited which features could be detected. CMV serostatus was the only immune exposure information available for the cohort. An association between a missense DCLRE1C variant and V-gene and J-gene trimming of TCR beta chains was found in a later genetic analysis and replicated in an independent cohort. According to a later analysis, most CMV-associated TCR beta chains appeared to be HLA-restricted, and the HLA associations seemed to be driven largely by CMV exposure. It was suggested by the authors that the approach could potentially be generalized to other disease states and immunological phenotypes. A cluster of highly shared sequence variants was judged likely to be a technical artifact of the sequencing pipeline. A later analysis found that TCR association rates varied across HLA loci, with DRB1 alleles showing the most associated TCRs and HLA-C alleles the fewest. In both the original and validation cohorts, the classifier was reported to diagnose cytomegalovirus status with high specificity and sensitivity. Compared with the 666-donor mean, donors in an Asian-associated ancestry cluster had fewer N-insertions in productive TCRs, according to a later genetic analysis. Correlated functional status among segregating V segments might reflect linkage disequilibrium, but an unknown experimental factor could not be ruled out. In a later analysis, HLA-associated TCR beta chains showed more clonal expansion and lower generation probabilities than non-associated chains that were equally common. At a false discovery rate of 0.05, a later analysis linked 16,951 TCR beta sequences to specific HLA alleles. When HLA alleles, especially DR and DQ, strongly co-occurred, TCR associations were difficult to assign to individual alleles. Because counts were too low, 15 or so rarely observed V segments, including chromosome 9 orphons, were excluded from the earlier analysis of some 540 of the donors. HLA typing was unavailable for some donors at each locus, so association tests used only the typed subset. In a later analysis, several top co-occurrence clusters were reported to appear linked to parvovirus B19, influenza, CMV and Epstein-Barr virus. A further reported finding was that TCR beta sequences accurately predicted the HLA-A and HLA-B alleles for most subjects in the first cohort.

The cohort was made up of hundreds of healthy bone marrow donors. Cohort members were all nominally healthy when sampled, although unrecorded immune exposures were likely present. The donor was CMV seropositive and was included in the group of about 290 seropositive cohort members. A peripheral blood sample was provided by each donor, and peripheral blood mononuclear cells were used for TCR beta sequencing. Genomic DNA extraction from the blood cell samples was performed with the Qiagen DNeasy Blood Extraction Kit. The library was prepared using the immunoSEQ multiplex PCR assay. For the multiplex PCR, a mixture combining 60 forward primers for TCR Vbeta segments and 13 reverse primers for TCR Jbeta segments was used. The CDR3 region of rearranged TCR beta genes was amplified from genomic DNA with a multiplex PCR assay. The Illumina HiSeq System was used to sequence the amplified TCR beta libraries as 87-base-pair reads. On the study's bioinformatics: In a later analysis, 70 million to 95 million unique TCR beta chains were counted across the roughly 670 repertoires, and approximately 9.9 million of these chains were shared by at least two donors. To remove PCR and sequencing errors, raw reads were error-corrected and collapsed into unique sequences using a nearest-neighbor algorithm that merged closely related sequences. To assign V, D and J gene segments, CDR3 sequences were aligned to IMGT reference sequences. Each retained sequence needed at least a six-nucleotide match to both a V gene segment and a J gene segment. A rearrangement was called productive if the CDR3 had no stop codons and remained in frame with V and J, and every other rearrangement was called non-productive. Following IMGT convention, CDR3 was defined as the stretch from the second conserved V-encoded cysteine to the conserved J-encoded phenylalanine. Sequences without an unambiguous match to a single V gene segment were excluded from the earlier analysis of about 640 of the donors. An earlier analysis of several hundred of the donors called V segments functional above 56.7% productive rearrangements and segregating when the between-donor standard deviation exceeded 5%. A statistical classification framework was built for diagnosing cytomegalovirus status from the catalog of TCR beta chain sequences. In a later analysis, TCR nucleotide sequences were compared against IMGT/GENE-DB human TR gene sequences so that V and J genes could be assigned. The TCRdist pipeline was used in a later analysis to assign CDR3 sequences and most-parsimonious VDJ recombination scenarios. In a later analysis, every TCR beta chain was defined by the combination of its CDR3 amino acid sequence and its V-gene family, and reads without a unique V-gene family were dropped. A later analysis removed several hundred highly shared, low-generation-probability nucleotide sequences to deal with suspected cross-contamination and a sequencing artifact. In a later analysis, a clonal expansion index was calculated for each public chain from normalized within-repertoire ranks of inferred template counts. Generation probabilities in a later analysis came from a VDJ recombination model fitted to out-of-frame rearrangements, and those results were checked against IGoR. Hypergeometric tests were used in a later analysis to score TCR-TCR, TCR-HLA and TCR-CMV co-occurrence, with a repertoire-size bias correction applied to the TCR pairs. False discovery rates were estimated in a later analysis by permuting HLA or CMV assignments 20 times. In a later analysis, co-occurring TCRs were grouped using DBSCAN, and TCRdist sequence similarity was added for clustering within HLA-allele-positive subsets. Repertoires with fewer than 30,000 or more than 120,000 public chains, plus five repertoires with anomalous nucleotide sharing, were excluded from co-occurrence clustering. Entries here come from immuneACCESS through TCRdb and include only in-frame sequences with V and J called. Some clones fail to appear in such tables; in the studies checked, an unresolved V gene covers under half of the shortfall, and the cause of the remainder is unknown. V and J calls and clone size are given by that table; D and trimming were obtained from the DNA. This sample has more than 95,000 clones in its table, and less than 90% of those were observed once. The ten most abundant clones make up over 15% of the sample.

Sequencing used PBMCs. This sequence was found in a man between 18 and 35 years old in good health and CMV-seropositive.

The nucleotide sequence is given as TGCGCCAGCAGCCAAATCCCGCCAGATCTGGATGGCTACACCTTC. Its protein product is CASSQIPPDLDGYTF. The chain employs TRBV5-1 and TRBJ1-2, with no D gene named confidently. Via the germline V gene, CDR1 is SGHRS and CDR2 YFSETQ. The trim is 4 bases for V and 6 bases for J, with a gap of 19 bases between the germline ends. Measured from the cysteine to the phenylalanine, the CDR3 is 15 residues long. Kept here is only the CDR3 DNA, which spans 45 bases and is read in frame from base 1.